Included here is one TCR beta chain sequence, with context. This record belongs to a study of blood T cell repertoires in COVID-19. Study-level information: Collection of acute and convalescent COVID-19 samples took place in the United States, Italy and Spain.

Authors' methods: Nucleated cell counts were estimated from reference gene primer amplification. Profiled with immunoSEQ multiplex PCR; TCRdb holds only in-frame clones, not every one. V and J calls and clone size are given by that table; D and trimming were obtained from the DNA. In the table there are 300,000 to 450,000 clones, more than 75% of which are singletons. CDR3 length equals 13 residues. Germline V gene lookup returns CDR1 SGHNT and CDR2 YENEEA. V gave up 1 base and J gave up 5 bases, with 5 bases separating them. This TCR came from a young woman who had recovered from COVID-19. The specimen was PBMCs or T cells enriched from blood (not recorded which). The chain couples TRBV11-3 to TRBJ2-2; D is unresolved. CDR3 amino acids: CASSLVGTGELFF. In DNA, the CDR3 is TGTGCCAGCAGCTTAGTCGGGACCGGGGAGCTGTTTTTT.